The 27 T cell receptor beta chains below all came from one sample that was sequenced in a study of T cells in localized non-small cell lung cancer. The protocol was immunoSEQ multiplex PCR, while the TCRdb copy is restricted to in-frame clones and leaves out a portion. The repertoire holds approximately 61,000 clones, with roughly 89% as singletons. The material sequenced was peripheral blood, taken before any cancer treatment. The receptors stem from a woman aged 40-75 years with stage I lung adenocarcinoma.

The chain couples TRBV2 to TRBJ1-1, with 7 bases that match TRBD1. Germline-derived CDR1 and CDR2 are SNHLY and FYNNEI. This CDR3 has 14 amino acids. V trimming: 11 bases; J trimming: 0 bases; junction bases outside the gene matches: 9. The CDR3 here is CAGTLQGVNTEAFF. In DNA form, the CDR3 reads TGTGCCGGCACGCTCCAGGGGGTGAACACTGAAGCTTTCTTT.

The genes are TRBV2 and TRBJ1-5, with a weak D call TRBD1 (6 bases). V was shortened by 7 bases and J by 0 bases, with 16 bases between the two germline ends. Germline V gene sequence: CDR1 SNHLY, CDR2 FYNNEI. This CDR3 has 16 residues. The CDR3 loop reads CASTQRGGGSNQPQHF. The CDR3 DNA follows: TGTGCCAGCACCCAACGGGGGGGCGGTAGCAATCAGCCCCAGCATTTT.

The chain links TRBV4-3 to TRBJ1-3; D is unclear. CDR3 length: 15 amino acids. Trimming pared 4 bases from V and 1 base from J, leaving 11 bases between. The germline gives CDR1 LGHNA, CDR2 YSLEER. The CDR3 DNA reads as TGCGCCAGCAGCCTAAATCATGGGTCTGGAAACACCATATATTTT. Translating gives CASSLNHGSGNTIYF.

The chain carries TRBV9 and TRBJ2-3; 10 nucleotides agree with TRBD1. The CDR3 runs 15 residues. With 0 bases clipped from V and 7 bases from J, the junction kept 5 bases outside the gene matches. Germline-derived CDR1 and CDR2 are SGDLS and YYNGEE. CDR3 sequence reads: CASSVGGQGPNTQYF. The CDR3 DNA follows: TGTGCCAGCAGCGTAGGGGGACAGGGGCCCAATACGCAGTATTTT.

CDR3 DNA sequence: TGTGCCAGCAGTTACTCACAGGCAGTCACAGATACGCAGTATTTT. Translating it yields CASSYSQAVTDTQYF. This chain links TRBV6-5 with TRBJ2-3; TRBD1 might be the D (5 bases). V was pared by 0 bases and J by 2 bases, with 9 bases between. The CDR3 extends over 15 amino acids. Germline CDR1 reads MNHEY; CDR2 reads SVGAGI.

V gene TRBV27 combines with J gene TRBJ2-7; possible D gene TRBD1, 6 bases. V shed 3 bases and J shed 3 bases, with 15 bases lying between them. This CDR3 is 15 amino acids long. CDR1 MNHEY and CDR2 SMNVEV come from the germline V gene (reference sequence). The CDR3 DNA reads TGTGCCAGCAGTTTCTCAGGGGTGGGATACTACGAGCAGTACTTC. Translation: CASSFSGVGYYEQYF.

This chain's CDR3 is CASSEPLPRGGNTGELFF. The CDR3 nucleotides read TGTGCCAGCAGTGAACCCCTTCCAAGGGGCGGAAACACCGGGGAGCTGTTTTTT. The gene calls are TRBV25-1 and TRBJ2-2; D is possibly TRBD1 (5 bases). CDR1 MGHDK and CDR2 SYGVNS come from the germline V gene. This CDR3 spans 18 amino acids. The ends were cut back, 2 bases at V and 2 bases at J, with 18 bases in the middle.

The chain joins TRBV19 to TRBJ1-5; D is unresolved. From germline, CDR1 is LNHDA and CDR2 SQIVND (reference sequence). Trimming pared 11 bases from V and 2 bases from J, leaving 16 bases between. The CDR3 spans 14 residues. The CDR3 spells CAGGRRFGNQPQHF. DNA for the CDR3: TGTGCCGGCGGCAGGCGTTTCGGCAATCAGCCCCAGCATTTT.

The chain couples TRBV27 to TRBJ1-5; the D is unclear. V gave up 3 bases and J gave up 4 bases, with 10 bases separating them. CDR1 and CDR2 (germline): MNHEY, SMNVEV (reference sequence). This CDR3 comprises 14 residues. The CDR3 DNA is TGTGCCAGCAGTTTTGGGCCGCTTAATCAGCCCCAGCATTTT. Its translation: CASSFGPLNQPQHF.

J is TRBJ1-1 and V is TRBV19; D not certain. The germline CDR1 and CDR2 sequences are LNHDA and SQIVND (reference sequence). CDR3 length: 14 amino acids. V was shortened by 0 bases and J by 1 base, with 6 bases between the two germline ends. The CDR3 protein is CASSIDHKNTEAFF. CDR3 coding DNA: TGTGCCAGTAGTATAGACCACAAGAACACTGAAGCTTTCTTT.

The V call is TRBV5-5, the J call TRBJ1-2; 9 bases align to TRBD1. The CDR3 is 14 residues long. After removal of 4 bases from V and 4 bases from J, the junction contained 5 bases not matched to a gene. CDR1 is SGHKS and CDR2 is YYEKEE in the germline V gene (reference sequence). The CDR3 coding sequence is TGTGCCAGCAGCGGGACAGGGCTATCCTATGGCTACACCTTC. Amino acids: CASSGTGLSYGYTF.

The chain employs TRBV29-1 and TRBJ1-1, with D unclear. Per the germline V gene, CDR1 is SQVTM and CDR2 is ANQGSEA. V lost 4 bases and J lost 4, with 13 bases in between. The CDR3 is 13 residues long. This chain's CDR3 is CSVGLGLSTEAFF. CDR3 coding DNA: TGCAGCGTTGGGCTTGGATTGAGCACTGAAGCTTTCTTT.

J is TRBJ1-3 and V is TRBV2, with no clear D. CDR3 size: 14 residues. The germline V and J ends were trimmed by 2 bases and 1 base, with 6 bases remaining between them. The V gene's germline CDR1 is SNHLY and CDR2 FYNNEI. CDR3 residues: CASSERRSGNTIYF. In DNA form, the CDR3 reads TGTGCCAGCAGTGAACGGAGATCTGGAAACACCATATATTTT.

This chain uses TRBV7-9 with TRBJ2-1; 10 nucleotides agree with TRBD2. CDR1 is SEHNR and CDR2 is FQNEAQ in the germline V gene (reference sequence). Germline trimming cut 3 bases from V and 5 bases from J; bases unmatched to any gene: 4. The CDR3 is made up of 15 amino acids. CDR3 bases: TGTGCCAGCAGCTTTAGCGGGGGGCCCCACAATGAGCAGTTCTTC. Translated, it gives CASSFSGGPHNEQFF.

The CDR3 loop is CASSLAPGQAKETQYF. CDR3 nucleotides: TGCGCCAGCAGCTTGGCCCCGGGACAGGCAAAAGAGACCCAGTACTTC. The V and J genes are TRBV5-1 and TRBJ2-5; 8 nucleotides line up with TRBD1. The CDR3 consists of 16 residues. The germline V gene has CDR1 SGHRS and CDR2 YFSETQ. V gave up 0 bases and J gave up 3 bases; unmatched junction bases: 7.

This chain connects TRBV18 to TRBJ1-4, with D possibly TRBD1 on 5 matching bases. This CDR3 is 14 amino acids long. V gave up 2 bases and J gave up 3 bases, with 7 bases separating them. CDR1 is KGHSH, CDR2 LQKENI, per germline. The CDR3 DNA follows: TGTGCCAGCTCACCAGGGGCGGCTAATGAAAAACTGTTTTTT. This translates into CASSPGAANEKLFF.

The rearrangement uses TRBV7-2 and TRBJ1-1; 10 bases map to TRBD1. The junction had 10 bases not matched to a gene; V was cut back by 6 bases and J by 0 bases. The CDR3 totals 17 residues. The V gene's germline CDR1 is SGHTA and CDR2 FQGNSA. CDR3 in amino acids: CASSSTTGGTLNTEAFF. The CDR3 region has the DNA TGTGCCAGCAGTTCAACGACAGGGGGCACTTTGAACACTGAAGCTTTCTTT.

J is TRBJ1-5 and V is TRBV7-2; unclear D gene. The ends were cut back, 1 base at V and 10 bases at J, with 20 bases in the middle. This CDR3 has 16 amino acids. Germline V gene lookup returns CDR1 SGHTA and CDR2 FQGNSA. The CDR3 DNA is TGTGCCAGCAGCTTAGGAAGCGGTCAGATTTTCTTACCCCAGCATTTT. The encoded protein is CASSLGSGQIFLPQHF.

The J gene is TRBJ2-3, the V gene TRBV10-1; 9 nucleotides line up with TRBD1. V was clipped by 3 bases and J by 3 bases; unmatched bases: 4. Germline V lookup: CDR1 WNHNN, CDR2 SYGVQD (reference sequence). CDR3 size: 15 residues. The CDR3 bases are TGCGCCAGCAGTGATCCCGGGACAGGGACAGATACGCAGTATTTT. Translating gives CASSDPGTGTDTQYF.

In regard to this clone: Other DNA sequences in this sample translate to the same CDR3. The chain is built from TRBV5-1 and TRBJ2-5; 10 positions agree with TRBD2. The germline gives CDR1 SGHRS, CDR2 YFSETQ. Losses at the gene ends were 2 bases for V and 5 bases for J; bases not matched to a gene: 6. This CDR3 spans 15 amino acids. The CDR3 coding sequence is TGCGCCAGCAGCTTAAGCGGGGGGGCCTTCGAGACCCAGTACTTC. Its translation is CASSLSGGAFETQYF.

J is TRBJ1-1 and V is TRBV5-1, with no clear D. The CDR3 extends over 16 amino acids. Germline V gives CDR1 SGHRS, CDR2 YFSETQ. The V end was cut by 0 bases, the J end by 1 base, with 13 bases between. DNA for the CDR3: TGCGCCAGCAGCTTGGTTCCTTTGGGATCGAACACTGAAGCTTTCTTT. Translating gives CASSLVPLGSNTEAFF.

CDR3 nucleotides: TGCGCCAGCAGCCAAGCATGGGACAGGCAAGAGACCCAGTACTTC. Translating gives CASSQAWDRQETQYF. This chain connects TRBV4-3 to TRBJ2-5; 8 nucleotides line up with TRBD1. V was pared by 1 base and J by 2 bases, with 3 bases of the junction left unmatched. The CDR3 spans 15 residues. Germline V gene sequence: CDR1 LGHNA, CDR2 YSLEER.

This CDR3 is CASSTRTGGYTF. The CDR3 DNA sequence: TGTGCCAGCAGCACAAGGACGGGGGGCTACACCTTC. The rearrangement joins TRBV7-2 to TRBJ1-2; D unresolved. The CDR3 runs 12 residues. Trimming left V 5 bases short and J 8 bases short, with 12 bases between. The germline CDR1 and CDR2 sequences are SGHTA and FQGNSA.

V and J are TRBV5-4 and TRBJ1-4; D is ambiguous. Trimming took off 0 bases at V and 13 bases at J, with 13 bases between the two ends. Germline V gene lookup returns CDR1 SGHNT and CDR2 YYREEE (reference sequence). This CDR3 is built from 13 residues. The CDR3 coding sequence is TGTGCCAGCAGCTTGGGTTTGGGAGACTTACTGTTTTTT. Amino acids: CASSLGLGDLLFF.

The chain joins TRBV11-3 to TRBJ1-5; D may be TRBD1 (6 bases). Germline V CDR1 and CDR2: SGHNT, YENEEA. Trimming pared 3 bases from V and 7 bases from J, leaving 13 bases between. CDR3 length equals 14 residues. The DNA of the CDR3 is TGTGCCAGCAGCTTGAACAGGGAAGGGCAGCCCCAGCATTTT. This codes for CASSLNREGQPQHF.

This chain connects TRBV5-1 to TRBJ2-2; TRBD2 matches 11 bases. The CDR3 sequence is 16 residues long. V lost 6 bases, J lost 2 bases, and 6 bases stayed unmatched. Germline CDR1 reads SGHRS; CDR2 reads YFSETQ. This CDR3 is CASNLLAGVNTGELFF. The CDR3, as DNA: TGCGCCAGCAACTTACTAGCGGGGGTTAACACCGGGGAGCTGTTTTTT. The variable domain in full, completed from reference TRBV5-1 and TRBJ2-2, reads KAGVTQTPRYLIKTRGQQVTLSCSPISGHRSVSWYQQTPGQGLQFLFEYFSETQRNKGNFPGRFSGRQFSNSRSEMNVSTLELGDSALYLCASNLLAGVNTGELFFGEGSRLTVL.

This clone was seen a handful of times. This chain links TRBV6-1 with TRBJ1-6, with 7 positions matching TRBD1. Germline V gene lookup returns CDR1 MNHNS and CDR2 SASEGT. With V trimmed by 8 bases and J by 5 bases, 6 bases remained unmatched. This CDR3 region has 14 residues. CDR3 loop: CASPPDRDNSPLHF. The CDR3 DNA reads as TGTGCCAGCCCCCCCGACAGGGATAATTCACCCCTCCACTTT.